One sample yielded the 13 T cell receptor beta chains listed below, sequenced in a study of T-cell reconstitution after alpha-beta-depleted transplantation in children. Researchers prepared the TCRbeta library using unique molecular identifiers, the study reports. One entry per CDR3 protein, called by TCRdb with MiXCR from the PCR reads. This table holds approximately 800,000 distinct CDR3 sequences, less than 20% found once. Specimen: PBMCs, mostly from graft donor cells, collected 360 days after TCRalphabeta/CD19-depleted stem cell transplant. These receptors came from a male patient aged 10 to 17 who had a stem cell transplant for acute lymphoblastic leukemia, so the T cells may come from the graft donor.

The chain is built from TRBV5-1 and TRBJ2-7; possibly TRBD1 for D (6 bases). The V gene lost 3 bases and the J gene lost 7 bases, with 11 bases spanning the gap. Looked up from germline, CDR1 is SGHRS and CDR2 is YFSETQ. The CDR3 length is 12 residues. The CDR3: CASSYDGQEQYF. CDR3 sequence (DNA): TGCGCCAGCAGCTACGATGGACAGGAGCAGTACTTC.

This clonotype has more than one count but fewer than ten. This chain joins TRBV13 and TRBJ2-7, with D tentatively TRBD1 or TRBD2 (5 bases each). Trimming cost V 2 bases and J 9 bases, with 20 bases left between them. Looked up from germline, CDR1 is PRHDT and CDR2 is FYEKMQ (reference sequence). This CDR3 is built from 15 residues. CDR3 loop: CASSLSRDGFHRQYF. For the CDR3, the DNA is TGTGCCAGCAGCTTATCCCGGGACGGGTTTCATCGGCAGTACTTC.

The J gene is TRBJ2-7, the V gene TRBV29-1; no definite D call. The CDR3 length is 15 residues. CDR1 is SQVTM and CDR2 is ANQGSEA in the germline V gene. V lost 1 base to trimming and J lost 7 bases, with 20 bases between them. The CDR3 sequence: CSVEATSAEHWEQYF. CDR3 in DNA: TGCAGCGTTGAAGCGACTTCGGCGGAGCACTGGGAGCAGTACTTC.

This clonotype has just a few counts. This sequence joins TRBV11-2 and TRBJ1-1, with D perhaps TRBD1 (5 bases). Trimming shortened V by 3 bases and J by 2 bases, and 7 bases separated the two germline ends. Germline CDR1 SGHAT, CDR2 FQNNGV. The CDR3 consists of 13 residues. CDR3 nucleotides: TGTGCCAGCAGCTTTTGGGACAACACTGAAGCTTTCTTT. Its protein is CASSFWDNTEAFF.

The V call is TRBV7-8, the J call TRBJ2-1, with 10 bases lining up with TRBD2. Germline V CDR1 and CDR2: SGHVS, FQNEAQ. The V and J ends lost 0 bases and 6 bases, in that order; junction bases with no gene match: 2. The CDR3 consists of 15 residues. CDR3 sequence reads: CASSLAGLAVNEQFF. The CDR3, as DNA: TGTGCCAGCAGCTTAGCAGGACTAGCGGTCAATGAGCAGTTCTTC.

This clonotype was recorded many times. This chain links TRBV12-3 or TRBV12-4 with TRBJ1-1, with D possibly TRBD1 on 5 matching bases. V lost 3 bases and J lost 10, with 6 bases in between. CDR3 length: 10 residues. Here the CDR3 DNA reads TGTGCCAGCAGTTTGGGGACAGCTTTCTTT. This translates into CASSLGTAFF.

The chain is built from TRBV29-1 and TRBJ2-1, with 8 bases lining up with TRBD2. The germline CDR1 and CDR2 sequences are SQVTM and ANQGSEA. The trim removed 4 bases at V and 10 bases at J, leaving 6 bases unmatched. This CDR3 has 12 amino acids. CDR3 in amino acids: CSVVLAGGEQFF. The DNA of the CDR3 is TGCAGCGTTGTACTGGCGGGAGGCGAGCAGTTCTTC.

The chain is built from TRBV19 and TRBJ2-1; D gene ambiguous. The V gene lost 4 bases and the J gene lost 8 bases, with 18 bases spanning the gap. Germline assignment: CDR1 LNHDA and CDR2 SQIVND (reference sequence). The CDR3 sequence is 15 residues long. The CDR3 loop is CASSKDGPPVDEQFF. CDR3 bases: TGTGCCAGTAGTAAGGACGGGCCCCCCGTGGATGAGCAGTTCTTC.

The V and J genes are TRBV10-3 and TRBJ2-5, with 8 bases lining up with TRBD1. CDR1 and CDR2 (germline): ENHRY, SYGVKD. The CDR3 loop spans 14 amino acids. Trimming removed 8 bases from V and 4 bases from J; junction bases left unmatched: 9. CDR3 sequence reads: CAISPRQGRETQYF. In DNA form, the CDR3 reads TGTGCCATCTCCCCCAGACAGGGGAGAGAGACCCAGTACTTC.

As DNA, the CDR3 is TGTGCCAGCAGCGTAGAAGGGCTAGGGGGCACAGATACGCAGTATTTT. It encodes CASSVEGLGGTDTQYF. V gene TRBV9 combines with J gene TRBJ2-3; tentative D call: TRBD1 (5 bases). The CDR3 runs 16 residues. Germline CDR1 reads SGDLS; CDR2 reads YYNGEE. Trimming took off 0 bases at V and 1 base at J, with 12 bases between the two ends.

The sample holds a few counts of this clonotype. The chain carries TRBV6-4 and TRBJ2-1; no reliable D call. The germline V gene encodes CDR1 MRHNA and CDR2 SNTAGT. This CDR3 is 16 amino acids long. Trimming removed 5 bases from V and 3 bases from J, with 17 bases in between. The CDR3 loop is CASSSRARPGYNEQFF. The CDR3, as DNA: TGTGCCAGCAGTTCCCGGGCCAGACCCGGCTACAATGAGCAGTTCTTC.

This clonotype was observed at least ten times. V and J are TRBV5-1 and TRBJ2-1; 8 bases match TRBD2. V dropped 0 bases and J dropped 7; count of bases not matched to a gene: 3. Germline-derived CDR1 and CDR2 are SGHRS and YFSETQ. The CDR3 has 14 residues. CDR3 bases: TGCGCCAGCAGCTTGGAAATAGCGGGAAATGAGCAGTTCTTC. It translates to CASSLEIAGNEQFF.

In this sample, this clonotype turned up a few times. The genes are TRBV7-9 and TRBJ1-4; 8 bases fit TRBD1. The germline CDR1 and CDR2 sequences are SEHNR and FQNEAQ (reference sequence). The CDR3 sequence is 15 residues long. V lost 8 bases and J lost 0; bases outside the gene matches: 5. The CDR3 coding sequence is TGTGCCAGCGCCCTGACAGGGGCAACTAATGAAAAACTGTTTTTT. Amino acids: CASALTGATNEKLFF.